This T cell receptor (beta chain) is drawn from a study of T cell repertoires in cytomegalovirus infection (dated by TCRdb to the late 2010s). Background on the whole study: Donor HLA type was relevant to the analysis, because carriage of CMV infection together with the matching HLA type was indicated by public TCR beta signatures. The full study reports these points: Carriers of CMV infection plus the relevant HLA type were discriminated by the cumulative frequency of public TCR beta family members in the study cohort and in an independent roughly 340-donor cohort. In the ex vivo response, HLA-C-restricted CMV-specific TCR beta clonotypes were dominant, and in two of eight donors the single most frequent clonotype came from this HLA-C-restricted group.

V is reduced by 6 bases and J by 4 bases, leaving a spacing of 10 bases between them. Inclusive of the bounding cysteine and phenylalanine, the CDR3 is 13 residues long. Only the CDR3 DNA is retained, 39 bases long and in frame from the first base. The CDR1 and CDR2 encoded by the germline V gene are MNHEY and SVGAGI. TCRdb shows the sequencer as Illumina HiSeq 1500. Starting from the raw public reads, TCRdb applied fastp trimming at Q25, assembled clones with MiXCR and retained in-frame beta chains. When rows share a CDR3 protein, they turn into one entry using the most common DNA and genes. This sample lists 250,000 or so distinct CDR3 sequences; about a sixth were detected once. The ten largest clones represent around 47% of the sample. With respect to this clonotype: Its recognized antigen is unknown. The record has no base qualities; no much larger clone is one base away.

This TCR was sampled from a human donor in good health (CMV status not recorded). Some clones in this sample may be carry-over from other donors' samples. The chain is made from TRBV6-5 and TRBJ2-1, with the D call perhaps TRBD1 or TRBD2, each one matching 5 bases. Sequenced input: CD8+ T cells from PBMCs. At the DNA level, the sequence is TGTGCCAGCAGGCCGGGGCCTTACAATGAGCAGTTCTTC. The translation is CASRPGPYNEQFF.